This note documents a single TCR beta chain sequence. Assay used: immunoSEQ multiplex PCR; TCRdb lists only in-frame clones, some missing. In the table there are about 510,000 clones, almost 80% of which are singletons. The data were taken from a study of shared clonotypes between healthy human individuals. Across the study: Samples came from a couple of female and a few male donors aged 18 to 49.

Germline loops: CDR1 SGHTA, CDR2 FQGNSA. CDR3 length: 17 amino acids. With V trimmed by 3 bases and J by 8 bases, 15 bases remained unmatched. J is TRBJ2-2 and V is TRBV7-2; 7 bases match TRBD2. Material for sequencing was PBMCs. The clonotype was recovered from a middle-aged woman in good health. Some clones in this sample may be carry-over from other donors' samples. The CDR3 coding sequence is TGTGCCAGCAGCTTTACGCTAGCGGTAGTTCTAGGGGGGGAGCTGTTTTTT. Residues: CASSFTLAVVLGGELFF.